The text below deals with one T cell receptor beta chain. There are many counts of this clonotype. Which antigen it targets is not known. No much larger clone exists at a distance of one base, and base qualities are not known. The data stem from a study of T cells in Graves' hyperthyroidism and ophthalmopathy (dated by TCRdb to between 2018 and 2021). Concerning the study at large: Peripheral blood samples were taken at the time of initial diagnosis, prior to any treatment. A discovery cohort of about 100 patients, about 40 with Graves' ophthalmopathy and fewer than 65 with stable Graves' hyperthyroidism, was used to find distinguishing TCR V-J signatures. An independent validation cohort of fewer than 20 hyperthyroidism patients and 17 patients who later progressed to ophthalmopathy tested prospective prediction of ophthalmopathy. For training and testing, the roughly 93 patients in the discovery cohort were randomly divided in a 7:3 ratio. In more than five Graves' hyperthyroidism patients, the study also compared T-cell repertoires from thyroid tissue with T-cell repertoires from blood. Following sampling, methimazole starting at 30 mg daily was given to hyperthyroidism patients, and high-dose intravenous methylprednisolone was given to ophthalmopathy patients. The paper reports TCR Vbeta CDR3 sequencing of 135 peripheral blood samples: some 41 ophthalmopathy, under 80 hyperthyroidism and around 17 progressor patients. Points the paper makes about the study in general: In cross-validation, a model built on a 13 V-J signature told ophthalmopathy apart from stable hyperthyroidism with roughly 87% sensitivity and approximately 81% specificity, and in testing the same model reached 80%/75%. No statistical method was used to set the sample size in advance, and investigators knew the group allocation. In validation, the model predicted progression to ophthalmopathy a median of approximately 6.6 months before onset, with approximately 68% sensitivity and 72.22% specificity. Most expanded thyroid clonotypes (frequency above 0.001) were also detected in blood, suggesting blood repertoires may reflect thyroid immune responses.

CDR1 and CDR2 (SGHRS, YFSETQ) derive from the germline V gene. Germline trimming: 0 bases from V, 4 bases from J; junction bases outside gene matches: 4. Including cysteine and phenylalanine, the CDR3 has 15 amino acids. The entry retains the CDR3 DNA only, 45 bases that are in frame from base 1. Amplification of TCR beta CDR3 regions was carried out from RNA transcripts. The first round of RT-PCR for the TCR CDR3 was performed with the HTBI primer set and the Qiagen OneStep RT-PCR kit. A second multiplex PCR round built the libraries, followed by size selection and purification. Paired-end sequencing of the libraries was performed with 100 bp reads on an Illumina HiSeq2000. The authors' pipeline ran thus. SOAPnuke was used to process the raw data, removing reads that contained adapters or uncalled bases, had a mean Phred below 15, or lacked an exact match to the constant primer or identifier. High-quality paired reads were merged using COPE v1.2.5, and each unique nucleotide sequence was defined as a clonotype. MiTCR v1.1 was used to align the clonotypes against IMGT TRBV, TRBD and TRBJ reference segments. Only V-J combinations with frequency above 0.0001, covering 99.2% of repertoires, were analysed. The TCS score was defined as F50 (clonal expansion) divided by E x V (chaos), with BLOSUM62-based TCRdist calculated between CDR3 peptides within each V-J. Welch's t-statistics and random forest reduced around 550 V-J features to 13, which were used in a naive Bayes classifier (R e1071). TCRdb reanalyzed the raw reads on its own, using fastp at Q25 for trimming and MiXCR for clone calling, and kept in-frame beta chains. Each record represents a unique CDR3 protein, reported with the most common genes and DNA among its rows. Here the V and J calls rest on TCRdb's processing, not on the authors' analysis. The sample table records about 640,000 distinct CDR3 sequences; less than 25% of these occur just once. The ten largest clones take up approximately 30% of the sample.

In the ophthalmopathy patients, disease was moderately to severely active, with a Clinical Activity Score of 3 or more, a NOSPECS grade of 4 or more, and a duration of less than 3 months. Any patient with an uncontrolled infection, another autoimmune disease, pregnancy or lactation was excluded. Diagnoses were established on the basis of clinical symptoms, serum thyroxine and TRAb, thyroid ultrasound, and orbital computed tomography. PBMCs were separated from roughly 9.6 ml of fresh peripheral blood using Ficoll-Paque density gradient centrifugation. Total RNA was extracted using Trizol reagent, and RNA quality was assessed on an Agilent 2100 Bioanalyzer.

The specimen sequenced was blood. This sequence uses TRBV5-1 and TRBJ1-5, with TRBD1 matching 7 junction bases. The sequence derives from a man in his thirties or forties with Graves' ophthalmopathy. The sequenced DNA is TGCGCCAGCAGCTTGGCCGGGACAGTAAATCAGCCCCAGCATTTT. The encoded protein is CASSLAGTVNQPQHF.